The 20 T cell receptor beta chains presented below share a single source sample, sequenced in a study of blood T cell repertoires in COVID-19. The assay was immunoSEQ multiplex PCR, and TCRdb's table has in-frame clones only and misses some. Of hundreds of thousands of clones detected, approximately 87% appear once; the ten largest clones hold just under 6.5%. Sequenced: peripheral blood. The receptors derive from a woman in her forties or fifties with COVID-19, enrolled during active disease.

This clone was observed a single time. The rearrangement joins TRBV19 to TRBJ1-2; TRBD1 aligns across 7 bases. Per germline, CDR1 LNHDA and CDR2 SQIVND (reference sequence). V shed 7 bases, J shed 8 bases, and the junction held 13 bases outside the gene matches. This CDR3 region has 14 residues. CDR3 bases: TGTGCCAGTACCTGGGACAGTACGAGCGTGGGCTACACCTTC. As protein: CASTWDSTSVGYTF.

This clone was seen only once. The rearrangement links TRBV11-2 to TRBJ2-5; D remains unclear. The germline gives CDR1 SGHAT, CDR2 FQNNGV. V was trimmed by 5 bases and J by 3 bases, leaving 4 bases between them. This CDR3 region has 11 residues. The DNA for the CDR3 is TGTGCCAGCAGCCCAAAAGAGACCCAGTACTTC. It yields the protein CASSPKETQYF.

The V gene is TRBV30, the J gene TRBJ1-5, with D perhaps matching TRBD1 (6 bases). Germline V gives CDR1 GTSNPN, CDR2 SVGIG (reference sequence). The CDR3 consists of 15 residues. The germline V and J ends were trimmed by 3 bases and 5 bases, with 17 bases remaining between them. This chain's CDR3 is CAWRSTGTKYQPQHF. CDR3 in DNA: TGTGCCTGGAGGTCGACCGGGACAAAATATCAGCCCCAGCATTTT.

The chain carries TRBV30 and TRBJ1-3; tentatively, D is TRBD1 (5 bases). This CDR3 region has 15 residues. The V end was cut by 2 bases, the J end by 0 bases, with 11 bases between. The germline gives CDR1 GTSNPN, CDR2 SVGIG (reference sequence). The CDR3 DNA reads as TGTGCCTGGAGTTTAGACAGAAGCTCTGGAAACACCATATATTTT. As protein: CAWSLDRSSGNTIYF. Full variable domain (remainder filled in from reference TRBV30 and TRBJ1-3): SQTIHQWPATLVQPVGSPLSLECTVEGTSNPNLYWYRQAAGRGLQLLFYSVGIGQISSEVPQNLSASRPQDRQFILSSKKLLLSDSGFYLCAWSLDRSSGNTIYFGEGSWLTVV.

The gene calls are TRBV6-5 and TRBJ1-5; tentative D call: TRBD1 (6 bases). Trimming took off 6 bases at V and 0 bases at J, with 9 bases between the two ends. The germline gives CDR1 MNHEY, CDR2 SVGAGI. The CDR3 is made up of 14 amino acids. The CDR3 spells CASRKQGSNQPQHF. CDR3 in DNA: TGTGCCAGCAGGAAACAGGGTAGCAATCAGCCCCAGCATTTT.

This clone has more than one count but fewer than ten. CDR3 protein: CASSLGRDNYGYTF. CDR3 in DNA: TGCGCCAGCAGCTTGGGCAGGGATAACTATGGCTACACCTTC. The chain links TRBV5-1 to TRBJ1-2, with D possibly TRBD1 on 5 matching bases. There are 14 residues in the CDR3. V lost 0 bases to trimming and J lost 1 base, with 7 bases between them. CDR1 SGHRS and CDR2 YFSETQ come from the germline V gene. The entire variable domain, with the rest obtained from reference TRBV5-1 and TRBJ1-2, is as follows: KAGVTQTPRYLIKTRGQQVTLSCSPISGHRSVSWYQQTPGQGLQFLFEYFSETQRNKGNFPGRFSGRQFSNSRSEMNVSTLELGDSALYLCASSLGRDNYGYTFGSGTRLTVV.

This clone has a handful of counts. V usage is TRBV11-2 and J usage is TRBJ1-6, with D maybe TRBD1 (6 bases). This CDR3 is built from 14 residues. Trimming cost V 4 bases and J 7 bases, with 11 bases left between them. Germline-derived CDR1 and CDR2 are SGHAT and FQNNGV. This chain's CDR3 is CASSSATGNSPLHF. CDR3 DNA sequence: TGTGCCAGCAGCTCCGCGACAGGCAATTCACCCCTCCACTTT.

This clone has a handful of counts. The V call is TRBV13, the J call TRBJ2-7; 10 bases are shared with TRBD1. V lost 1 base, J lost 2 bases, and 20 bases stayed unmatched. The CDR3 extends over 21 amino acids. Per germline, CDR1 PRHDT and CDR2 FYEKMQ (reference sequence). In nucleotides, the CDR3 is TGTGCCAGCAGCTTAGCGACATTCCACTATACCGGGACAGGGGAAACCTACGAGCAGTACTTC. Translation gives CASSLATFHYTGTGETYEQYF.

This chain uses TRBV19 with TRBJ1-1, with D possibly matching TRBD1 (6 bases). CDR3 size: 12 residues. V gave up 7 bases and J gave up 6 bases, with 12 bases separating them. Germline loops: CDR1 LNHDA, CDR2 SQIVND (reference sequence). In nucleotides, the CDR3 is TGTGCCAGTATGAATAGACAGGCTGAAGCTTTCTTT. Translated, it gives CASMNRQAEAFF.

The chain is built from TRBV7-3 and TRBJ2-7; TRBD2 matches 8 bases. The CDR3 consists of 12 residues. Trimming took 5 bases from V and 7 from J; bases not matched to a gene: 4. Germline CDR1 SGHTA, CDR2 FQGTGA. The chain's CDR3 is CASSPPGGEQYF. The CDR3 coding sequence is TGTGCCAGCAGCCCCCCGGGGGGGGAGCAGTACTTC.

This clone showed up just once. V gene TRBV30 combines with J gene TRBJ1-1; D not certain. The CDR3 is 14 amino acids. The V end lost 0 bases, the J end lost 4 bases, and 12 bases lay between the germline ends. Germline V gene sequence: CDR1 GTSNPN, CDR2 SVGIG (reference sequence). The CDR3 DNA reads as TGTGCCTGGAGTGTCGCGGGCTTGGGCACTGAAGCTTTCTTT. Residues: CAWSVAGLGTEAFF.

This chain uses TRBV5-4 with TRBJ2-5, with TRBD2 identical over 16 bases. J lost 6 bases, V lost 4 bases, and 9 bases had no gene match. From germline, CDR1 is SGHNT and CDR2 YYREEE (reference sequence). CDR3 length equals 17 residues. The CDR3 coding sequence is TGTGCCAGCAGCACGCCGGGACTAGCGGGAGGGTTGAAGACCCAGTACTTC. It specifies CASSTPGLAGGLKTQYF.

This chain links TRBV5-4 with TRBJ2-5, with 12 bases aligning to TRBD1. The CDR3 is 16 residues long. Germline loops: CDR1 SGHNT, CDR2 YYREEE (reference sequence). After removal of 4 bases from V and 2 bases from J, the junction contained 6 bases not matched to a gene. CDR3 loop: CASSLGTGGGQETQYF. CDR3 coding DNA: TGTGCCAGCAGCCTCGGGACAGGGGGCGGACAAGAGACCCAGTACTTC.

V is TRBV6-6 and J is TRBJ2-7; 7 positions agree with TRBD2. This CDR3 has 14 residues. Germline V gives CDR1 MNHNY, CDR2 SVGAGI (reference sequence). V trimming: 0 bases; J trimming: 7 bases; junction bases outside the gene matches: 6. CDR3 protein: CASSYSSRGREQYF. The CDR3 DNA follows: TGTGCCAGCAGTTACTCATCGCGGGGGAGAGAGCAGTACTTC.

J is TRBJ2-5 and V is TRBV3-1 (or the pseudogene TRBV3-2); TRBD1 matches at 7 bases. Per germline, CDR1 LGHDT and CDR2 YNNKEL (reference sequence). Germline trimming cut 4 bases from V and 4 bases from J; bases unmatched to any gene: 12. The CDR3 loop spans 16 amino acids. For the CDR3, the DNA is TGTGCCAGCAGCCCCGGGACAGTTCGTGGGGCAGAGACCCAGTACTTC. It is translated as CASSPGTVRGAETQYF.

This clone was recorded only once. This sequence joins TRBV5-5 and TRBJ2-5; maybe TRBD1 (6 bases). V gave up 8 bases and J gave up 5 bases, with 13 bases separating them. The CDR3 covers 12 residues. Germline V lookup: CDR1 SGHKS, CDR2 YYEKEE (reference sequence). CDR3 DNA: TGTGCCAGTTCTACAGGGACGGAGACCCAGTACTTC. The encoded protein is CASSTGTETQYF.

This clone appeared once. This chain connects TRBV7-8 to TRBJ1-2; weak D call: TRBD1 (5 bases). Germline V CDR1 and CDR2: SGHVS, FQNEAQ. V was trimmed by 0 bases and J by 3 bases, leaving 11 bases between them. The CDR3 spans 15 residues. In DNA form, the CDR3 reads TGTGCCAGCAGCTTAGCGCGGGGGGGATACTATGGCTACACCTTC. It yields the protein CASSLARGGYYGYTF.

V and J are TRBV3-1 (or the pseudogene TRBV3-2) and TRBJ1-1, with TRBD1 matching 10 bases. The germline V gene has CDR1 LGHDT and CDR2 YNNKEL (reference sequence). The ends lost 2 bases at V and 4 bases at J; junction bases unmatched: 4. This CDR3 is built from 15 residues. The CDR3 sequence is CASSQRTGGGTEAFF. In DNA form, the CDR3 reads TGTGCCAGCAGCCAACGGACAGGGGGGGGCACTGAAGCTTTCTTT.

J is TRBJ2-1 and V is TRBV4-2; 14 bases fit TRBD2. Looked up from germline, CDR1 is LGHNA and CDR2 is YNFKEQ. The CDR3 runs to 14 residues. Trimming took 4 bases from V and 10 from J; bases not matched to a gene: 3. The CDR3 DNA reads TGTGCCAGCAGCCGGCGACTAGCGGGAGGGGAGCAGTTCTTC. Its translation is CASSRRLAGGEQFF.

CDR3 protein: CSSDRGEKLFF. CDR3 DNA sequence: TGCAGCAGTGACAGGGGTGAAAAACTGTTTTTT. The chain employs TRBV20-1 and TRBJ1-4, with TRBD1 identical over 8 bases. The CDR3 has 11 residues. Germline CDR1 reads DFQATT; CDR2 reads SNEGSKA (reference sequence).